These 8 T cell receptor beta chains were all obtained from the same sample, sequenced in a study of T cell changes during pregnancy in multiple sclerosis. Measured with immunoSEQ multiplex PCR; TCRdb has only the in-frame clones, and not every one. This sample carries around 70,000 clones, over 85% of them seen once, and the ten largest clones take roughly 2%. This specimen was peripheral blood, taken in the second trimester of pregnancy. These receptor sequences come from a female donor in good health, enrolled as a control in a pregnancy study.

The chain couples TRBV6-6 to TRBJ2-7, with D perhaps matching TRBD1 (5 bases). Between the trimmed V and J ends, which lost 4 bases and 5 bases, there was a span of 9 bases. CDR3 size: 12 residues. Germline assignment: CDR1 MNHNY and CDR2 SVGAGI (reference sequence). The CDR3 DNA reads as TGTGCCAGCAGTTCCAGGGCAGACGAGCAGTACTTC. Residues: CASSSRADEQYF.

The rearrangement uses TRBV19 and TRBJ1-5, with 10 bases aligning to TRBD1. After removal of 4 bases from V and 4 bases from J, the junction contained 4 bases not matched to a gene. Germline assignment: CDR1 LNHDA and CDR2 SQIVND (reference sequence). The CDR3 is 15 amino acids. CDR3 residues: CASSRGTGENQPQHF. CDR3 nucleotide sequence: TGTGCCAGTAGTAGGGGGACAGGGGAAAATCAGCCCCAGCATTTT.

In DNA form, the CDR3 reads TGTGCCAGCAGCGCCGGACTAGGGATCACAGATACGCAGTATTTT. Protein sequence: CASSAGLGITDTQYF. The chain is built from TRBV9 and TRBJ2-3, with TRBD2 identical over 7 bases. This CDR3 region has 15 residues. The V segment lost 3 bases and the J segment 2 bases; nucleotides outside the gene matches: 6. CDR1 SGDLS and CDR2 YYNGEE come from the germline V gene.

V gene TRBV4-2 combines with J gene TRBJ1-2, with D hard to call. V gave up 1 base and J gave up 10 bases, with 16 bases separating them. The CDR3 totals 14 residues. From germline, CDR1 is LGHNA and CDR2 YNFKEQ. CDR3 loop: CASSQAGGVRDYTF. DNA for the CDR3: TGTGCCAGCAGCCAAGCTGGCGGCGTAAGAGACTACACCTTC.

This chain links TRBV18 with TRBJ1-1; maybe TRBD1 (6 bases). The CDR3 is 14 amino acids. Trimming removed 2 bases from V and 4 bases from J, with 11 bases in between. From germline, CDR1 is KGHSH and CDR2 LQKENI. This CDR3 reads CASSPGRGSTEAFF. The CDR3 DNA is TGTGCCAGCTCACCAGGGAGGGGGAGCACTGAAGCTTTCTTT.

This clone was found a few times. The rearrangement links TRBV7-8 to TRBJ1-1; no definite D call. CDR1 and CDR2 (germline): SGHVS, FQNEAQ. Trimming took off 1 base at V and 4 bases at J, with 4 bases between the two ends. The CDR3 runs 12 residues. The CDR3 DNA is TGTGCCAGCAGCTTAGAGAGCACTGAAGCTTTCTTT. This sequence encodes CASSLESTEAFF.

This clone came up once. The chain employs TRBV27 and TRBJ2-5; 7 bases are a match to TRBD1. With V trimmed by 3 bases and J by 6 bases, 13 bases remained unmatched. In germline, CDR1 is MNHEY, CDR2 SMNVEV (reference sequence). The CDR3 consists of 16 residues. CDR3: CASSFVRDSPPQTQYF. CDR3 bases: TGTGCCAGCAGTTTTGTCCGGGACAGCCCGCCTCAGACCCAGTACTTC.

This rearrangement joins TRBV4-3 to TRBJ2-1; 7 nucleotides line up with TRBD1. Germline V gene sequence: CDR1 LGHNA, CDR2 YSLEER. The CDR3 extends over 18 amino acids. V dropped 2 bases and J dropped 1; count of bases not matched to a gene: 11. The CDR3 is CASSQYGTAEDSYNEQFF. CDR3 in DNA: TGCGCCAGCAGCCAATATGGGACAGCCGAGGATTCCTACAATGAGCAGTTCTTC.